The 10 T cell receptor beta chains reported below all come from one sample, sequenced in a study of response to subunit inactivated influenza vaccine. TCRdb reprocessed the RT-PCR reads via MiXCR and lists one record per CDR3 protein. This sample has under 200,000 distinct CDR3 sequences, with about 10% found just once. Source: CD8+ T cells sorted from PBMCs, taken around 25 months after vaccination. These receptors were collected from a man in his fifties or sixties who received an inactivated influenza vaccine.

J is TRBJ1-1 and V is TRBV25-1; no clear D gene. Between the trimmed V and J ends, which lost 2 bases and 0 bases, there was a span of 10 bases. The CDR3 consists of 15 residues. The germline gives CDR1 MGHDK, CDR2 SYGVNS. The CDR3 DNA reads TGTGCCAGCAGTGAAGGCGTAGATTTGAACACTGAAGCTTTCTTT. The encoded protein is CASSEGVDLNTEAFF. The variable domain in full, completed from reference TRBV25-1 and TRBJ1-1, reads EADIYQTPRYLVIGTGKKITLECSQTMGHDKMYWYQQDPGMELHLIHYSYGVNSTEKGDLSSESTVSRIRTEHFPLTLESARPSHTSQYLCASSEGVDLNTEAFFGQGTRLTVV.

This chain uses TRBV25-1 with TRBJ2-7, with 8 positions matching TRBD1. This CDR3 has 12 residues. The germline V gene encodes CDR1 MGHDK and CDR2 SYGVNS. J lost 6 bases, V lost 4 bases, and 2 bases had no gene match. In nucleotides, the CDR3 is TGTGCCAGCAGTGTACAGGGGGGCGAGCAGTACTTC. Translation gives CASSVQGGEQYF.

There are a few counts of this clonotype. V and J are TRBV29-1 and TRBJ2-1; the match to TRBD2 covers 11 bases. From germline, CDR1 is SQVTM and CDR2 ANQGSEA. V lost 6 bases, J lost 5 bases, and 6 bases stayed unmatched. The CDR3 covers 14 residues. The CDR3 sequence: CSVFSGRADNEQFF. The DNA of the CDR3 is TGCAGCGTATTTAGCGGGAGGGCCGACAATGAGCAGTTCTTC.

This clonotype was seen a handful of times. The gene calls are TRBV10-3 and TRBJ2-3; 7 bases agree with TRBD2. From germline, CDR1 is ENHRY and CDR2 SYGVKD. V trimming: 3 bases; J trimming: 5 bases; junction bases outside the gene matches: 8. The CDR3 has 15 residues. The DNA for the CDR3 is TGTGCCATCAGTGACGGGGGAGGGCCTTTAGATACGCAGTATTTT. Residues: CAISDGGGPLDTQYF.

This clonotype was recorded many times. This chain joins TRBV3-1 and TRBJ2-5; D is ambiguous. Germline CDR1 LGHDT, CDR2 YNNKEL (reference sequence). The CDR3 has 16 amino acids. Trimming stripped 0 bases from V and 2 bases from J, with 13 bases between. CDR3 amino acids: CASSQDWFGGQETQYF. The CDR3 nucleotides are TGTGCCAGCAGCCAAGATTGGTTTGGCGGACAAGAGACCCAGTACTTC.

Comment on this clonotype: A single base separates this from a much larger clone, so it may be a read error. V gene TRBV6-2 or TRBV6-3 combines with J gene TRBJ2-1; TRBD2 is a possible D gene (5 bases). The germline gives CDR1 MNHEY, CDR2 SVGEGT. This CDR3 is built from 14 residues. For the CDR3, the DNA is TGTGCCAGCAGTTACGGGAGATCCTACAATGAGCGGTTCTTC. This sequence encodes CASSYGRSYNERFF.

The chain carries TRBV27 and TRBJ1-5; D is unresolved. Deletions cut 0 bases from V and 1 base from J, with 7 bases between. The CDR3 contains 15 residues. Germline CDR1 and CDR2: MNHEY and SMNVEV (reference sequence). CDR3 coding DNA: TGTGCCAGCAGTTTATCGTTCCTGAGCAATCAGCCCCAGCATTTT. It specifies CASSLSFLSNQPQHF.

This clonotype appeared once. The chain has TRBV5-1 and TRBJ2-7; perhaps TRBD2 as D (6 bases). V lost 5 bases and J lost 3, with 12 bases in between. The CDR3 consists of 13 residues. Per germline, CDR1 SGHRS and CDR2 YFSETQ. The CDR3 sequence is CASSSSADYEQYF. DNA of the CDR3: TGCGCCAGCAGTTCTAGCGCGGACTACGAGCAGTACTTC.

This clonotype has at least ten counts. CDR3: CATSDLREDGELFF. CDR3 in DNA: TGTGCCACCAGTGATTTAAGGGAAGACGGGGAGCTGTTTTTT. The chain recombines TRBV24-1 with TRBJ2-2; no clear D gene. CDR1 is KGHDR, CDR2 SFDVKD, per germline. The germline V and J ends were trimmed by 1 base and 7 bases, with 9 bases remaining between them. This CDR3 region has 14 residues.

The genes are TRBV9 and TRBJ2-7, with TRBD2 matching 9 bases. The CDR3 contains 13 residues. The V gene's germline CDR1 is SGDLS and CDR2 YYNGEE. J was trimmed by 5 bases and V by 0 bases; bases with no gene match: 0. CDR3 in amino acids: CASSVVAGDEQYF. Here the CDR3 DNA reads TGTGCCAGCAGCGTAGTAGCGGGAGACGAGCAGTACTTC. The whole variable domain, filled in from reference TRBV9 and TRBJ2-7, reads DSGVTQTPKHLITATGQRVTLRCSPRSGDLSVYWYQQSLDQGLQFLIQYYNGEERAKGNILERFSAQQFPDLHSELNLSSLELGDSALYFCASSVVAGDEQYFGPGTRLTVT.